One and the same sample provided the 5 T cell receptor beta chains below, sequenced in a study of blood T cells in healthy people across ages. A second roughly 6 to 12 cycle PCR used barcoded and J-beta primers. TCRdb re-analysed the 5' RACE reads in MiXCR, keeping a single row per CDR3 protein. The table records around 800,000 distinct CDR3 sequences, approximately 24% of them present only once. The data were also submitted as part of a second study, on T cells of mothers and their children.

The sequenced sample was blood. These receptors were collected from a boy aged 10-17 years in good health.

The gene calls are TRBV7-9 and TRBJ2-1; D uncertain. This CDR3 spans 18 amino acids. Germline V gene sequence: CDR1 SEHNR, CDR2 FQNEAQ (reference sequence). The germline V and J ends were trimmed by 6 bases and 0 bases, with 21 bases remaining between them. CDR3 sequence: CASSLQFTHISSYNEQFF. CDR3 sequence (DNA): TGTGCCAGCAGTTTGCAGTTCACCCACATCAGCTCCTACAATGAGCAGTTCTTC.

The chain recombines TRBV9 with TRBJ2-7; 7 nucleotides agree with TRBD2. CDR1 and CDR2 from the germline V gene are SGDLS and YYNGEE. V gave up 3 bases and J gave up 3 bases; unmatched junction bases: 15. This CDR3 comprises 17 residues. The CDR3 loop is CASSAEVGGQGLYEQYF. The CDR3, as DNA: TGTGCCAGCAGCGCCGAAGTGGGAGGGCAGGGTCTCTACGAGCAGTACTTC. The variable domain in full, with the rest retrieved from reference TRBV9 and TRBJ2-7, is DSGVTQTPKHLITATGQRVTLRCSPRSGDLSVYWYQQSLDQGLQFLIQYYNGEERAKGNILERFSAQQFPDLHSELNLSSLELGDSALYFCASSAEVGGQGLYEQYFGPGTRLTVT.

The chain is built from TRBV20-1 and TRBJ1-2; possibly TRBD1 for D (5 bases). The length of the CDR3 is 12 residues. Germline-derived CDR1 and CDR2 are DFQATT and SNEGSKA (reference sequence). Trimming shortened V by 5 bases and J by 4 bases, and 11 bases separated the two germline ends. The CDR3 here is CSAGAGPYGYTF. In DNA, the CDR3 is TGCAGTGCTGGGGCAGGACCCTATGGCTACACCTTC.

In DNA form, the CDR3 reads TGCAGCGTTGACCCAGCTGGCCGGGAGACCCAGTACTTC. Amino acids: CSVDPAGRETQYF. V is TRBV29-1 and J is TRBJ2-5; D gene ambiguous. There are 13 residues in the CDR3. In germline, CDR1 is SQVTM, CDR2 ANQGSEA. The ends were cut back, 3 bases at V and 5 bases at J, with 13 bases in the middle. Using reference TRBV29-1 and TRBJ2-5 for the parts outside the CDR3, the full variable domain is SAVISQKPSRDICQRGTSLTIQCQVDSQVTMMFWYRQQPGQSLTLIATANQGSEATYESGFVIDKFPISRPNLTFSTLTVSNMSPEDSSIYLCSVDPAGRETQYFGPGTRLLVL.

This clonotype was found a few times. This chain connects TRBV28 to TRBJ1-3; D unresolved. The CDR3 totals 19 residues. Germline CDR1 and CDR2: MDHEN and SYDVKM. The V gene lost 2 bases and the J gene lost 0 bases, with 20 bases spanning the gap. The CDR3 DNA sequence: TGTGCCAGCAGTTTAATAGCCCTTGAGGCGGGGAGCTCTGGAAACACCATATATTTT. Translation gives CASSLIALEAGSSGNTIYF.